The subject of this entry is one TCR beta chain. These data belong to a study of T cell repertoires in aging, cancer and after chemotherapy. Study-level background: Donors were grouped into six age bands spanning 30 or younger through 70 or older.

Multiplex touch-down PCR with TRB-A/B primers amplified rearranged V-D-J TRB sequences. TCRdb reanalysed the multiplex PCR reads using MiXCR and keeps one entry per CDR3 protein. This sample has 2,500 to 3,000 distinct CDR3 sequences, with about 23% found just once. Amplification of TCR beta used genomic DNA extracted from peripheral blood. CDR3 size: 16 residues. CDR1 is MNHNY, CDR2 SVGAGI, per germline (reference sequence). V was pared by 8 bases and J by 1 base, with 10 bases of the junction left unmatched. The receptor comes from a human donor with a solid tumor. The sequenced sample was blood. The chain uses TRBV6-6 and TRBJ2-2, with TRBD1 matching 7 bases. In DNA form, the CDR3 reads TGTGCCAGCTGTCATATGACAGGGATGAACACCGGGGAGCTGTTTTTT. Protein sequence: CASCHMTGMNTGELFF.